These 20 T cell receptor beta chains were sequenced from one sample in a study of metastatic and nonmetastatic thyroid tumors. Thyroid surgery was preceded by no treatment in any patient. TCRdb re-analyzed the PCR reads using MiXCR. The repertoire has approximately 35,000 clones, under 40% of them found once; the top ten carry over 20%. Sequenced sample: tumor tissue. These TCRs come from a female donor with papillary thyroid cancer or a benign thyroid nodule (not recorded which). Some clones in this sample may be carry-over from other donors' samples.

In its sample, this clone was seen many times. This sample also contains other DNA sequences that code for the same CDR3. This chain connects TRBV2 to TRBJ2-7, with TRBD2 identical over 10 bases. Per the germline V gene, CDR1 is SNHLY and CDR2 is FYNNEI. The CDR3 extends over 14 amino acids. J was trimmed by 5 bases and V by 6 bases; bases with no gene match: 7. The DNA of the CDR3 is TGTGCCAGCAGAACCGGGACTAGCGATCACGAGCAGTACTTC. This gives the protein CASRTGTSDHEQYF.

This clone occurred a few times. V gene TRBV27 combines with J gene TRBJ2-1; 7 bases map to TRBD2. CDR1 is MNHEY and CDR2 is SMNVEV in the germline V gene (reference sequence). This CDR3 has 13 residues. V lost 2 bases to trimming and J lost 9 bases; unmatched junction nucleotides: 4. Written as DNA, the CDR3 is TGTGCCAGCAGTTTAGCGGGAGCATCTGAGCAGTTCTTC. Amino acids: CASSLAGASEQFF.

The chain carries TRBV20-1 and TRBJ2-7, with D possibly TRBD1 on 6 matching bases. CDR3 length: 14 residues. The germline V and J ends were trimmed by 0 bases and 6 bases, with 15 bases remaining between them. Looked up from germline, CDR1 is DFQATT and CDR2 is SNEGSKA (reference sequence). The CDR3 DNA sequence: TGCAGTGCTAGAGATCCTAACAGGGCCCGCGAGCAGTACTTC. As protein: CSARDPNRAREQYF.

The chain combines TRBV5-1 with TRBJ1-2; D ambiguous. Trimming removed 2 bases at V and 4 bases at J, with 27 bases between. CDR1 and CDR2 from the germline V gene are SGHRS and YFSETQ. This CDR3 contains 19 residues. CDR3 sequence: CASSFSRPAGIKGGYGYTF. CDR3 nucleotides: TGCGCCAGCAGCTTTTCTCGGCCCGCCGGGATCAAGGGAGGCTATGGCTACACCTTC.

This chain links TRBV28 with TRBJ2-3; no clear D. The germline CDR1 and CDR2 sequences are MDHEN and SYDVKM. V was cut by 5 bases and J by 13 bases, with 16 bases left in between. This CDR3 comprises 12 residues. CDR3 sequence reads: CASSESGLAEYF. The CDR3 coding sequence is TGTGCCAGCAGTGAATCTGGCTTGGCGGAGTATTTT.

This clone was detected a few times. This rearrangement joins TRBV6-1 to TRBJ2-6; D may be TRBD1 (6 bases). Looked up from germline, CDR1 is MNHNS and CDR2 is SASEGT. Trimming took off 6 bases at V and 1 base at J, with 10 bases between the two ends. The CDR3 consists of 15 residues. The CDR3 bases are TGTGCCAGCAGGGGGGCACTTTCTGGGGCCAACGTCCTGACTTTC. Residues: CASRGALSGANVLTF.

This clone was found a few times. The chain combines TRBV15 with TRBJ1-4, with no clear D. CDR3 length: 15 residues. Germline-derived CDR1 and CDR2 are LNHNV and YYDKDF (reference sequence). V gave up 1 base and J gave up 7 bases, with 13 bases separating them. DNA for the CDR3: TGTGCCACCAGCAGAGTAACAGCCGACCTTGAAAAACTGTTTTTT. It specifies CATSRVTADLEKLFF.

This clone was counted a few times. This chain joins TRBV5-1 and TRBJ1-2; tentative D call: TRBD1 (5 bases). Germline V gene data show CDR1 as SGHRS and CDR2 as YFSETQ. The V end was cut by 1 base, the J end by 2 bases, with 9 bases between. The CDR3 runs to 14 residues. The CDR3 coding sequence is TGCGCCAGCAGCTTGCGGGACGGGAACTATGGCTACACCTTC. Residues: CASSLRDGNYGYTF.

The chain links TRBV6-1 to TRBJ1-2; 7 bases agree with TRBD1. There are 13 residues in the CDR3. Germline CDR1 reads MNHNS; CDR2 reads SASEGT. Trimming at V came to 8 bases and at J to 4 bases, leaving 7 bases not matched to a gene. Here the CDR3 reads CASGPRDSYGYTF. CDR3 coding DNA: TGTGCCAGCGGCCCCCGGGACAGCTATGGCTACACCTTC.

A few counts support this clone. V usage is TRBV19 and J usage is TRBJ2-1; 9 positions match TRBD2. Losses at the gene ends were 1 base for V and 6 bases for J; bases not matched to a gene: 4. Germline values: CDR1 LNHDA, CDR2 SQIVND (reference sequence). This CDR3 is built from 15 residues. CDR3 nucleotide sequence: TGTGCCAGTAGTATAGTAACTAGCGGGTTCAATGAGCAGTTCTTC. Its protein is CASSIVTSGFNEQFF. Filled out from reference TRBV19 and TRBJ2-1, the complete variable domain reads DGGITQSPKYLFRKEGQNVTLSCEQNLNHDAMYWYRQDPGQGLRLIYYSQIVNDFQKGDIAEGYSVSREKKESFPLTVTSAQKNPTAFYLCASSIVTSGFNEQFFGPGTRLTVL.

V usage is TRBV19 and J usage is TRBJ1-5; D remains ambiguous. The CDR3 has 16 residues. CDR1 is LNHDA and CDR2 is SQIVND in the germline V gene (reference sequence). The ends were cut back, 3 bases at V and 4 bases at J, with 16 bases in the middle. The CDR3 loop reads CASSIAFVSLNQPQHF. The CDR3, as DNA: TGTGCCAGTAGTATTGCGTTCGTCAGCCTGAATCAGCCCCAGCATTTT.

V gene TRBV28 combines with J gene TRBJ2-7; 7 bases align to TRBD1. Germline CDR1 and CDR2: MDHEN and SYDVKM. V lost 3 bases, J lost 12 bases, and 5 bases stayed unmatched. This CDR3 has 11 amino acids. DNA of the CDR3: TGTGCCAGCAGTTTTCTGGGACAGACGTACTTC. Amino acid sequence: CASSFLGQTYF.

This chain uses TRBV4-1 with TRBJ2-2; D tentatively fits TRBD1 or TRBD2 (5 bases each). The germline CDR1 and CDR2 sequences are MGHRA and YSYEKL. The CDR3 consists of 13 residues. The V end was cut by 2 bases, the J end by 6 bases, with 7 bases between. The CDR3 DNA is TGCGCCAGCAGCCAACCGGGGCCCGGGGAGCTGTTTTTT. This gives the protein CASSQPGPGELFF.

This sequence joins TRBV7-3 and TRBJ2-2, with a possible D match to TRBD1 (6 bases). CDR3 length: 14 amino acids. The V end was cut by 2 bases, the J end by 6 bases, with 10 bases between. Germline V CDR1 and CDR2: SGHTA, FQGTGA. This CDR3 reads CASSLQGHAGELFF. CDR3 nucleotide sequence: TGTGCCAGCAGCTTACAGGGACACGCCGGGGAGCTGTTTTTT.

The chain has TRBV6-6 and TRBJ1-2; 9 bases are shared with TRBD1. The CDR3 runs to 14 residues. CDR1 is MNHNY, CDR2 SVGAGI, per germline (reference sequence). Trimming at V came to 2 bases and at J to 2 bases, leaving 0 bases not matched to a gene. CDR3 in amino acids: CASSYDRGNYGYTF. The DNA for the CDR3 is TGTGCCAGCAGTTACGACAGGGGGAACTATGGCTACACCTTC.

Comment on this clone: A read error may explain this, as a much larger clone is one base away. The chain combines TRBV2 with TRBJ1-2, with D hard to call. The CDR3 length is 11 residues. V shed 7 bases and J shed 8 bases, with 11 bases lying between them. From germline, CDR1 is SNHLY and CDR2 FYNNEI. The DNA of the CDR3 is TGTGCCAGCATCACGCTCGGCGGCTACACCTTC. This translates into CASITLGGYTF.

This clone has more than one count but fewer than ten. A junction boundary mismatches the germline segment, possibly from a read error. This sequence joins TRBV6-1 and TRBJ1-1, with TRBD1 as a possible D gene (5 bases). This CDR3 contains 14 residues. Germline V CDR1 and CDR2: MNHNS, SASEGT. As DNA, the CDR3 is TGTGCCAGCATTGAATCAGGGAAGAACACTGAAGCTTTCTTT. Residues: CASIESGKNTEAFF.

This clone came up many times. The CDR3 protein is CASSKDRAKYEQYF. The CDR3 region has the DNA TGTGCCAGCAGTAAGGACAGGGCCAAATACGAGCAGTACTTC. The chain links TRBV6-1 to TRBJ2-7; 8 bases map to TRBD1. This CDR3 has 14 amino acids. Losses at the gene ends were 5 bases for V and 4 bases for J; bases not matched to a gene: 7. Germline V gives CDR1 MNHNS, CDR2 SASEGT.

The chain carries TRBV7-6 and TRBJ1-6, with D possibly TRBD1 on 5 matching bases. The CDR3 is 16 residues long. Germline lookup yields CDR1 SGHVS and CDR2 FNYEAQ. Trimming left V 4 bases short and J 0 bases short, with 10 bases between. This CDR3 is CASSSGRSSYNSPLHF. Here the CDR3 DNA reads TGTGCCAGCAGCTCGGGACGGAGCTCCTATAATTCACCCCTCCACTTT.

Of note for this clone: At one boundary the junction diverges from the germline segment, which might be a read error. The chain carries TRBV7-7 and TRBJ2-1, with D perhaps TRBD2 (5 bases). The germline V gene encodes CDR1 SSHAT and CDR2 FNYEAQ (reference sequence). The CDR3 consists of 15 residues. The CDR3 protein is CASSLEAASYNEQFF. CDR3 nucleotides: TGTGCTAGCAGCTTGGAAGCGGCGTCCTACAATGAGCAGTTCTTC.